This TCR beta chain was sequenced for a study of T cells in localized non-small cell lung cancer. General study points: Detection in adjacent lung was observed for a median approximately 53 of the top 100 tumor clones.

This CDR3 region has 14 residues. Germline assignment: CDR1 MNHNS and CDR2 SASEGT. Trimming removed 5 bases at V and 5 bases at J, with 12 bases between. The method was immunoSEQ multiplex PCR; TCRdb's version includes in-frame clones alone and lacks a portion of them. The repertoire consists of around 25,000 clones, with 80% to 95% occurring once and the leading ten covering 2.7%. A note on this clone: Its antigen is still unknown.

The sample here was peripheral blood, taken before any cancer treatment. This TCR derives from a woman aged 40-69 years with stage I lung adenocarcinoma. The chain links TRBV6-1 to TRBJ1-4, with D hard to call. CDR3 nucleotide sequence: TGTGCCAGCAGTCCGGGGAGGATAAATGAAAAACTGTTTTTT. It codes for CASSPGRINEKLFF.